Described below is a single TCR beta chain sequence and its context. The antigen is unknown. The data are from a study of T cell responses to AZD1222 COVID-19 vaccine. Whole-study results and caveats: Among the donors, most were white British and more were female, and clonal diversity was possibly underestimated. Variant regions that are unmutated are reportedly the target of nearly half of spike-specific TCRs.

Pooling of second doses given at about 4 or about 12 weeks was done. Profiled with immunoSEQ multiplex PCR; TCRdb holds only in-frame clones, not every one. Of roughly 190,000 clones listed, roughly nine tenths are singletons. This receptor was obtained from an adult who received the AZD1222 COVID-19 vaccine. This sample comprised peripheral blood, obtained 28 days after the second AZD1222 dose.

The CDR3 nucleotides read TGTGCCAGCAGTGCACCAGCGGATTGGGGATGGGTGCCCGGGGAGCTGTTTTTT. It codes for CASSAPADWGWVPGELFF. The V call is TRBV25-1, the J call TRBJ2-2; perhaps TRBD2 as D (5 bases). The V gene's germline CDR1 is MGHDK and CDR2 SYGVNS. Trimming shortened V by 4 bases and J by 6 bases, and 24 bases separated the two germline ends. The CDR3 is made up of 18 amino acids.